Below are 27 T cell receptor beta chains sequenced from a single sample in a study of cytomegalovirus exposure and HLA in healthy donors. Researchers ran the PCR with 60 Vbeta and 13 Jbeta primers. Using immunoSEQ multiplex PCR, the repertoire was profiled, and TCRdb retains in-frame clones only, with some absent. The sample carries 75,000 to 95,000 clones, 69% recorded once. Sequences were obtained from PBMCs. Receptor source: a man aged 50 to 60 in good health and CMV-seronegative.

This chain's CDR3 is CASSLVGGTEAFF. The CDR3 DNA is TGTGCCAGCAGCTTAGTAGGAGGGACTGAAGCTTTCTTT. The chain couples TRBV11-2 to TRBJ1-1; D uncertain. The CDR3 consists of 13 residues. Trimming shortened V by 1 base and J by 5 bases, and 8 bases separated the two germline ends. Germline V gives CDR1 SGHAT, CDR2 FQNNGV.

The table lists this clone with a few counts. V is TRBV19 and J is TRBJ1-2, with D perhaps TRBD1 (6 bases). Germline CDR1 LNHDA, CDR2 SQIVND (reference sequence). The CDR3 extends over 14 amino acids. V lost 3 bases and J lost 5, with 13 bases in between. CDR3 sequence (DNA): TGTGCCAGTAGTATGTTGGGACACGGGTATGGCTACACCTTC. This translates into CASSMLGHGYGYTF.

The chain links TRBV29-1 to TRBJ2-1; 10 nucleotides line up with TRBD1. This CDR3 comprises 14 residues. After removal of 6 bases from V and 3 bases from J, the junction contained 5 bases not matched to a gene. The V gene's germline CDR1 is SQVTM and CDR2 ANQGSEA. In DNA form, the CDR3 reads TGCAGCGTCAAGGGACAGGGGCGCTACAATGAGCAGTTCTTC. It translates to CSVKGQGRYNEQFF.

The CDR3 DNA follows: TGCGCCAGCAGCTTGGCCTACCAGGATGAGCAGTTCTTC. Residues: CASSLAYQDEQFF. V gene TRBV5-1 combines with J gene TRBJ2-1; D is undetermined. This CDR3 has 13 amino acids. The V end was cut by 0 bases, the J end by 8 bases, with 9 bases between. CDR1 SGHRS and CDR2 YFSETQ come from the germline V gene.

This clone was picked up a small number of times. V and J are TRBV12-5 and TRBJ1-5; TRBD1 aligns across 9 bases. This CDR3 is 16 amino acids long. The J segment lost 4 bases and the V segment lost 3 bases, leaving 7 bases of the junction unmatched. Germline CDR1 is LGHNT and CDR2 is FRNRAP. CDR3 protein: CASGFGTGRRNQPQHF. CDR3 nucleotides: TGTGCTAGTGGTTTCGGGACAGGGCGGAGAAATCAGCCCCAGCATTTT.

CDR3 DNA: TGTGCCAGCAGCTTGTTCGTGGGGGGAGAGACCCAGTACTTC. Translated: CASSLFVGGETQYF. The chain uses TRBV5-4 and TRBJ2-5; a weak D match, TRBD2 (6 bases). The CDR3 has 14 residues. Germline V gives CDR1 SGHNT, CDR2 YYREEE (reference sequence). Between the trimmed V and J ends, which lost 1 base and 4 bases, there was a span of 11 bases.

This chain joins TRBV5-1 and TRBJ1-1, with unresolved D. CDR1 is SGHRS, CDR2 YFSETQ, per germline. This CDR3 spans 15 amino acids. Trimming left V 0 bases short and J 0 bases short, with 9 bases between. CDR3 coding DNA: TGCGCCAGCAGCTTGGGGGCCTACATGAACACTGAAGCTTTCTTT. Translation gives CASSLGAYMNTEAFF.

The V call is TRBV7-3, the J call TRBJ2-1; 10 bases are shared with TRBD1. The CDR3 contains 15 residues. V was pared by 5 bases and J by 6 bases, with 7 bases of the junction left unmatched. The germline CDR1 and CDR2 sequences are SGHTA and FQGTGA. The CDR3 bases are TGTGCCAGCAGCCTGGGGGACAGGGGCCCCAATGAGCAGTTCTTC. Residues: CASSLGDRGPNEQFF. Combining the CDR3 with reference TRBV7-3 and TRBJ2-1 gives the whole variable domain GAGVSQTPSNKVTEKGKYVELRCDPISGHTALYWYRQSLGQGPEFLIYFQGTGAADDSGLPNDRFFAVRPEGSVSTLKIQRTERGDSAVYLCASSLGDRGPNEQFFGPGTRLTVL.

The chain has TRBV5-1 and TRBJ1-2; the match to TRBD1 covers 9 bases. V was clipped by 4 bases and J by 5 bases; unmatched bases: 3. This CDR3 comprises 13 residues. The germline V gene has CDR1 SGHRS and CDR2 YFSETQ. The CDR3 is CASSIGTGYGYTF. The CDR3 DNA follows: TGCGCCAGCAGCATCGGGACAGGGTATGGCTACACCTTC. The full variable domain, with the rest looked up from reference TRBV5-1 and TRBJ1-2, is KAGVTQTPRYLIKTRGQQVTLSCSPISGHRSVSWYQQTPGQGLQFLFEYFSETQRNKGNFPGRFSGRQFSNSRSEMNVSTLELGDSALYLCASSIGTGYGYTFGSGTRLTVV.

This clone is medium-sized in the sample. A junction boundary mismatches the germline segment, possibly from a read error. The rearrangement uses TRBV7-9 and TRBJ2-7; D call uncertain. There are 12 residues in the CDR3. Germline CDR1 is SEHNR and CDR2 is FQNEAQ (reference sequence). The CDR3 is CSSSSFSYEQYF. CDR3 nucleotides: TGTTCCAGCAGCTCATTTTCCTACGAGCAGTACTTC. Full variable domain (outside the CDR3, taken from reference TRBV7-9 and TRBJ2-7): DTGVSQNPRHKITKRGQNVTFRCDPISEHNRLYWYRQTLGQGPEFLTYFQNEAQLEKSRLLSDRFSAERPKGSFSTLEIQRTEQGDSAMYLCSSSSFSYEQYFGPGTRLTVT.

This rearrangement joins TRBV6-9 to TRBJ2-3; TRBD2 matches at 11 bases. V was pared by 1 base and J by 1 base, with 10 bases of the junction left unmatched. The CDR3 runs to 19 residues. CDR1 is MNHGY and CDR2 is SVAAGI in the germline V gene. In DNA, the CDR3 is TGTGCCAGCAGTTATTTAAAATGGATGACTAGCGGGGGCACAGATACGCAGTATTTT. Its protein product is CASSYLKWMTSGGTDTQYF.

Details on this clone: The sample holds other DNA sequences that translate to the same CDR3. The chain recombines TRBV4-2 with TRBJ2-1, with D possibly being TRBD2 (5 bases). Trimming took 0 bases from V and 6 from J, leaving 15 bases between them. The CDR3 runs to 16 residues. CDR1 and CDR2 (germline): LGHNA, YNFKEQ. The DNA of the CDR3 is TGTGCCAGCAGCCAAGATCTTCTAGCCCCCCTCAATGAGCAGTTCTTC. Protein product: CASSQDLLAPLNEQFF.

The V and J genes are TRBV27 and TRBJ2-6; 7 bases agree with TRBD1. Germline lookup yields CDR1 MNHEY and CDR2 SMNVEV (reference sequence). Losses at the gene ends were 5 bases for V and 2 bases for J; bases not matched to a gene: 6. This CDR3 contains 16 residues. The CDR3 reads CASSNRGGAGANVLTF. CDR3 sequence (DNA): TGTGCCAGCAGTAACCGAGGGGGCGCTGGGGCCAACGTCCTGACTTTC.

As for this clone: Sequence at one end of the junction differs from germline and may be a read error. The CDR3 spells CASSLRRGETQYF. The CDR3 coding sequence is TGTGCTAGCAGCTTACGTAGAGGGGAGACCCAGTACTTC. The chain combines TRBV7-7 with TRBJ2-5; D possibly corresponds to TRBD2 (5 bases). Germline V CDR1 and CDR2: SSHAT, FNYEAQ (reference sequence). The CDR3 is made up of 13 amino acids. The full variable domain, in which reference TRBV7-7 and TRBJ2-5 provide the parts outside the CDR3, is GAGVSQSPRYKVTKRGQDVTLRCDPISSHATLYWYQQALGQGPEFLTYFNYEAQPDKSGLPSDRFSAERPEGSISTLTIQRTEQRDSAMYRCASSLRRGETQYFGPGTRLLVL.

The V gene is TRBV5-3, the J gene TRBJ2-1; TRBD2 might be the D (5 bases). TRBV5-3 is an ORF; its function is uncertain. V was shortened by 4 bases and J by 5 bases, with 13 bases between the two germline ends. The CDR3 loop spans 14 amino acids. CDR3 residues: CARSTRTENNEQFF. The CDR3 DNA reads TGTGCCAGAAGCACTAGGACGGAAAACAATGAGCAGTTCTTC.

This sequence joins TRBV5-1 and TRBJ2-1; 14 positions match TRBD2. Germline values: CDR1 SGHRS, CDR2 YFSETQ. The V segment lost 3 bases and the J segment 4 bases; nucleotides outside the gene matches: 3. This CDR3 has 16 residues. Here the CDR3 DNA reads TGCGCCAGCAGCTACGGGACTAGCGGGAGTTACAATGAGCAGTTCTTC. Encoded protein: CASSYGTSGSYNEQFF.

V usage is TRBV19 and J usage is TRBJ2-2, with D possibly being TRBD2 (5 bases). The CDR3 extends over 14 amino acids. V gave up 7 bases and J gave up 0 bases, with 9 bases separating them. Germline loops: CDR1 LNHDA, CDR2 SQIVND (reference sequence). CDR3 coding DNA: TGTGCCAGTATCGGCGGGTCGAACACCGGGGAGCTGTTTTTT. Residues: CASIGGSNTGELFF.

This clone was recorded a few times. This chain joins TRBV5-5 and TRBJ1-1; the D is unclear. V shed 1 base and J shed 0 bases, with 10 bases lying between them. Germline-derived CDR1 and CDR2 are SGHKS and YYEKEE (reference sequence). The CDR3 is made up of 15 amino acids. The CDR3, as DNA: TGTGCCAGCAGCTTGTTGGGCTCCTTGAACACTGAAGCTTTCTTT. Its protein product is CASSLLGSLNTEAFF.

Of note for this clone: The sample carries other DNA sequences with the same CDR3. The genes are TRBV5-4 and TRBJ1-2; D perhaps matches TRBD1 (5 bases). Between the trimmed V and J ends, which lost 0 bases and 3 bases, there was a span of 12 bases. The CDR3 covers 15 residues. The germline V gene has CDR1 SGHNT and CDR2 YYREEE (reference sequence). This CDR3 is CASSLGLARDYGYTF. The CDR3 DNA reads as TGTGCCAGCAGCTTGGGGTTAGCCAGGGACTATGGCTACACCTTC.

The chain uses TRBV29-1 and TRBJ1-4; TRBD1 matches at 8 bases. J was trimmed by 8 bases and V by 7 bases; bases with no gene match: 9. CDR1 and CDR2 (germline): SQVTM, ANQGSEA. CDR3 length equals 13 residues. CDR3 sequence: CSARATGDEKLFF. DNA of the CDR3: TGCAGCGCTAGGGCGACAGGGGACGAAAAACTGTTTTTT.

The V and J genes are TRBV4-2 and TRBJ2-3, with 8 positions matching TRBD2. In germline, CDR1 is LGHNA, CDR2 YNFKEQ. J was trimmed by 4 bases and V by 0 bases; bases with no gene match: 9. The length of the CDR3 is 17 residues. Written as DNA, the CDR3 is TGTGCCAGCAGCCAAGATTCCAGCGGGAGTGGCCCAGATACGCAGTATTTT. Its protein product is CASSQDSSGSGPDTQYF.

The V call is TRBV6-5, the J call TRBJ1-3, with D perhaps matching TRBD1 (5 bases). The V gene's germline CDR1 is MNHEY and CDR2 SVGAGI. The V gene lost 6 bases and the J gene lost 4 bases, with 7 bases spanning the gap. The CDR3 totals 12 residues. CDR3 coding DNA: TGTGCCAGCAGGAACAGGGGAAACACCATATATTTT. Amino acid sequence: CASRNRGNTIYF.

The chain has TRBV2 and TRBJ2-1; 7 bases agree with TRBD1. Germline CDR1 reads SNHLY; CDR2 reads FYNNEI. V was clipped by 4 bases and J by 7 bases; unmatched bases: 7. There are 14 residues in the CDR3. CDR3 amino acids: CASSGDRSGNEQFF. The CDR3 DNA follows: TGTGCCAGCAGTGGGGACAGATCAGGGAATGAGCAGTTCTTC.

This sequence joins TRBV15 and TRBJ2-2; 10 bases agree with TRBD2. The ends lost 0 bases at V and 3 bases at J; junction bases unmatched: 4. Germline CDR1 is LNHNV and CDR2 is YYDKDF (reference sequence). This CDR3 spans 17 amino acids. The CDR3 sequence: CATSRDTSGIYTGELFF. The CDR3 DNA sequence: TGTGCCACCAGCAGAGATACTAGCGGGATCTACACCGGGGAGCTGTTTTTT.

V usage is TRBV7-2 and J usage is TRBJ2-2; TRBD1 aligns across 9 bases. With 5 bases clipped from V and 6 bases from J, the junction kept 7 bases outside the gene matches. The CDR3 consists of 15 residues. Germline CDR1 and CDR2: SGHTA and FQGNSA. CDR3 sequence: CASSPGTGIPGELFF. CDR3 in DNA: TGTGCCAGCAGCCCGGGGACAGGGATCCCCGGGGAGCTGTTTTTT.

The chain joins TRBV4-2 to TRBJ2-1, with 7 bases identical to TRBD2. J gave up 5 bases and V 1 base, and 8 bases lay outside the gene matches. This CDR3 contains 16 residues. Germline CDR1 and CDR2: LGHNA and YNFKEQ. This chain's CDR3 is CASSQGFQRGDNEQFF. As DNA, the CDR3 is TGTGCCAGCAGCCAAGGTTTCCAGCGGGGCGACAATGAGCAGTTCTTC.

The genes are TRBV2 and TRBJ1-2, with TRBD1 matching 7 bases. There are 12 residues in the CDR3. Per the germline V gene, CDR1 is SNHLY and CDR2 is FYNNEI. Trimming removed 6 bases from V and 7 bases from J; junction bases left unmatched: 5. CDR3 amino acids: CASRGGAGGYTF. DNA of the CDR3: TGTGCCAGCAGAGGGGGCGCGGGTGGCTACACCTTC.